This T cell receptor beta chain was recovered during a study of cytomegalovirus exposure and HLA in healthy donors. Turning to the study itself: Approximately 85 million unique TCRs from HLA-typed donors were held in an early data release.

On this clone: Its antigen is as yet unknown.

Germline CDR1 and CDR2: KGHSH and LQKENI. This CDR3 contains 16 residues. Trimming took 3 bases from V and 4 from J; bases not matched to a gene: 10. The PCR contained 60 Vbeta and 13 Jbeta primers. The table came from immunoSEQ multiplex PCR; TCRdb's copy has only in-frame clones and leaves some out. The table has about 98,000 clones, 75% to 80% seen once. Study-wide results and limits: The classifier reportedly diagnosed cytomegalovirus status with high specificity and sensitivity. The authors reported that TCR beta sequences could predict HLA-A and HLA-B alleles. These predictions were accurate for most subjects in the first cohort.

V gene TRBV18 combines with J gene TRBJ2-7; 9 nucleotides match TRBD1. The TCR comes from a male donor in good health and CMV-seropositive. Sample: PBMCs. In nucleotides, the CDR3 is TGTGCCAGCTCACCCAAGGGTACAGGGGGCAAGTACGAGCAGTACTTC. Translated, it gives CASSPKGTGGKYEQYF.